A selection of T cell receptor beta chains follows, all from one sample in a study of blood T cell repertoires in COVID-19. The protocol was immunoSEQ multiplex PCR, while the TCRdb copy is restricted to in-frame clones and leaves out a portion. The data contain approximately 220,000 clones, more than 75% of them singletons. Sequenced material: peripheral blood. The receptors shown here come from a man between 50 and 59 years old with acute or convalescent COVID-19. Each CDR3 is given with its conserved first and last residue.

TRBV2 | CASSDVTSGGEQFF
TRBV27 | CASSWAPIPTDTQYF
TRBV6-5 | CASSYSSFLQPQHF
TRBV6-1 | CASSQGQGQPQHF
TRBV5-4 | CASSSSGAYEQYF
TRBV4-2 | CASSQTPGANSPLHF
TRBV6-5 | CASSLQGLSSYEQYF
TRBV3-1/TRBV3-2 | CASSQVARGPQHF
TRBV13 | CASSSRRPKEKLFF
TRBV18 | CASSPPRAGTNEKLFF
TRBV19 | CASSPAGTSYRTQYF
TRBV4-1 | CASSQRDKSSEKLFF
TRBV10-2 | CASSDLQGRGTEAFF
TRBV27 | CASSFGTPNSPLHF
TRBV6-1 | CASSEQGAPTGELFF
TRBV5-1 | CASSTNRVGEAFF
TRBV6-1 | CASSESTGFYEQYF
TRBV18 | CASSPPARGPNTGELFF
TRBV9 | CASSATVSNQPQHF
TRBV18 | CASSPDSEANYGYTF
TRBV12-3/TRBV12-4 | CASSLISSYEQYF
TRBV12-3/TRBV12-4 | CASSGGTAHGYTF
TRBV18 | CASSPPSLPGDTQYF
TRBV29-1 | CSVVGGRAGGANVLTF
TRBV5-1 | CASTMEGRVEAFF
TRBV18 | CASSPPRGGLYNEQFF
TRBV9 | CASSQIDRGNEQFF
TRBV27 | CASSLRTVGYGYTF
TRBV25-1 | CASSDGRGAEKLFF
TRBV2 | CASIRSAGLNEKLFF
TRBV24-1 | CATSDPGGDTQYF
TRBV14 | CASSQTTLAQETQYF
TRBV5-5 | CASSLGRTNEKLFF
TRBV18 | CASSPPAGRGNSPLHF
TRBV5-1 | CASSFASGATTSYEQYF
TRBV27 | CASSLVPHRGLSNEQFF
TRBV4-1 | CASSQQVASVYEQYF
TRBV19 | CASPRGYTF